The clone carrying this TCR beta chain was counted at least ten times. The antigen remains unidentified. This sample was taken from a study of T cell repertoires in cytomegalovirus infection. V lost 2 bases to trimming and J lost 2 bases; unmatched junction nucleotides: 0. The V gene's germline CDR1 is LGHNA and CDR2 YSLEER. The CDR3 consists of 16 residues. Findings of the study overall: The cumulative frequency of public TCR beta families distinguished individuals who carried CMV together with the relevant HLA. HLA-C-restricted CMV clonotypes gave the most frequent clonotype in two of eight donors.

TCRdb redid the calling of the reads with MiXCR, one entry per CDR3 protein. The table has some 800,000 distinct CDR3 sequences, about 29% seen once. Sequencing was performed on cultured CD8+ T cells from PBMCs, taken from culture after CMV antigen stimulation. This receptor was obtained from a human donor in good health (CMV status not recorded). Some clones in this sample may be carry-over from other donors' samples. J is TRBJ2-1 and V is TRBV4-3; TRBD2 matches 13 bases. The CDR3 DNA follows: TGCGCCAGCAGCCAAACTAGCGGGGGGGCCTACAATGAGCAGTTCTTC. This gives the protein CASSQTSGGAYNEQFF.